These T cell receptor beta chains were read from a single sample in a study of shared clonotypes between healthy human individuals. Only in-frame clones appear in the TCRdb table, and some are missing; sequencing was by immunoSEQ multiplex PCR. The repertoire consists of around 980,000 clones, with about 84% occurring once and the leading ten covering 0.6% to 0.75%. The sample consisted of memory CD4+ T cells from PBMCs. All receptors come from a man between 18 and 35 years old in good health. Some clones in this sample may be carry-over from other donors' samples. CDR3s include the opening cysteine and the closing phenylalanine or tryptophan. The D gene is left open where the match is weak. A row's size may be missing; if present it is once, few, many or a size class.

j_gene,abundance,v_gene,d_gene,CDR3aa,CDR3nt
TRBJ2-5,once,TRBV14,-,CASSGVGETQYF,TGTGCCAGCAGCGGGGTAGGAGAGACCCAGTACTTC
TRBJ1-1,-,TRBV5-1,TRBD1,CASKSTGTGGTEAFF,TGCGCCAGCAAGTCCACCGGGACAGGGGGCACCGAAGCTTTCTTT
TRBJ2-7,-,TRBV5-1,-,CASSLLRSSYEQYF,TGCGCCAGCAGCTTGTTGAGAAGCTCCTACGAGCAGTACTTC
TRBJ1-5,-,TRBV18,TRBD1,CASSPPGQGGTNQPQHF,TGTGCCAGCTCACCTCCCGGACAGGGGGGGACCAATCAGCCCCAGCATTTT
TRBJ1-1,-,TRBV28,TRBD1,CASSLRTGITEAFF,TGTGCCAGCAGTCTACGGACAGGCATCACTGAAGCTTTCTTT
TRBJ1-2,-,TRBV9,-,CASSLPTGVNYGYTF,TGTGCCAGCAGCCTCCCGACAGGTGTGAACTATGGCTACACCTTC
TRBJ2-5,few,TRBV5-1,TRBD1,CASSWGQSRETQYF,TGCGCCAGCAGCTGGGGACAGTCAAGAGAGACCCAGTACTTC
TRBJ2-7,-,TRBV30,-,CAWSVGVRGEQYF,TGTGCCTGGAGTGTAGGGGTCCGGGGTGAGCAGTACTTC
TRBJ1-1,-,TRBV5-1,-,CASSLVSSRGRVNTEAFF,TGCGCCAGCAGCTTGGTATCGTCGCGGGGCAGGGTAAACACTGAAGCTTTCTTT
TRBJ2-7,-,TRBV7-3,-,CASSLGGNPNYEQYF,TGTGCCAGCAGCTTAGGAGGGAACCCTAACTACGAGCAGTACTTC
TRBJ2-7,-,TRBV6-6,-,CASSSDPAVEQYF,TGTGCCAGCAGTTCCGACCCCGCAGTCGAGCAGTACTTC
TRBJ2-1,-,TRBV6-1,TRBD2,CASSELLAGYNEQFF,TGTGCCAGCAGTGAACTACTAGCGGGGTACAATGAGCAGTTCTTC
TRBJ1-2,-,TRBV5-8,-,CASSPGRRVYYGYTF,TGTGCCAGCAGCCCGGGACGGCGAGTTTACTATGGCTACACCTTC
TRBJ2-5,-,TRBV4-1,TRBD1,CASSRGQGAPETQYF,TGCGCCAGCAGCCGAGGACAGGGGGCGCCAGAGACCCAGTACTTC
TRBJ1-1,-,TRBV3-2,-,CASSYRGFF,TGTGCCAGCAGCTACAGGGGTTTCTTT
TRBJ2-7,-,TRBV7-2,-,CASSPHTGRVPHEQYF,TGTGCCAGCAGCCCCCATACTGGCAGGGTCCCCCACGAGCAGTACTTC
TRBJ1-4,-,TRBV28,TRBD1,CASREDRRFTGLFF,TGTGCCAGCAGGGAGGACAGGCGCTTTACAGGACTGTTTTTT
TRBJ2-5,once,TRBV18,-,CASSSAGNSEETQYF,TGTGCCAGCTCATCCGCCGGGAACTCAGAAGAGACCCAGTACTTC
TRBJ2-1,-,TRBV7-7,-,CASSLGRDNEQFF,TGTGCCAGCAGCTTAGGGAGAGACAATGAGCAGTTCTTC
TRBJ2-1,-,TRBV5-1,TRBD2,CASSVLAGAYNEQFF,TGCGCCAGCAGCGTGCTAGCGGGAGCCTACAATGAGCAGTTCTTC
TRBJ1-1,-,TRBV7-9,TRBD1,CASTTAGGNTEAFF,TGTGCCAGCACCACGGCAGGGGGTAACACTGAAGCTTTCTTT
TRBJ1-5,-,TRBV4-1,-,CASSQDFPGYQPQHF,TGCGCCAGCAGCCAAGATTTTCCTGGTTATCAGCCCCAGCATTTT
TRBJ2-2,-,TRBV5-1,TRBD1,CASSSRTGANTGELFF,TGCGCCAGCAGCAGCCGGACAGGGGCGAACACCGGGGAGCTGTTTTTT
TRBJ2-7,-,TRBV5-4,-,CASSRGRGTTYHEQYF,TGTGCCAGCAGCAGGGGGAGGGGGACAACATACCACGAGCAGTACTTC
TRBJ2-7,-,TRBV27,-,CASSYTPFREQYF,TGTGCCAGCAGTTACACGCCTTTCCGCGAGCAGTACTTC
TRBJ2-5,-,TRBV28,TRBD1,CASRGQGWETQYF,TGTGCCAGCAGAGGACAGGGGTGGGAGACCCAGTACTTC
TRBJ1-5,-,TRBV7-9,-,CASSSGGASFNQPQHF,TGTGCCAGCAGCTCCGGGGGGGCCTCCTTCAATCAGCCCCAGCATTTT
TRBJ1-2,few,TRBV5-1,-,CASSLLTGNGGYTF,TGCGCCAGCAGCCTCCTGACGGGTAATGGGGGCTACACCTTC
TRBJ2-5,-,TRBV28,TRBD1,CASSAPGTGEETQYF,TGTGCCAGCAGTGCACCCGGGACAGGGGAGGAGACCCAGTACTTC
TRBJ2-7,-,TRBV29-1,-,CSVEDNRAYEQYF,TGCAGCGTTGAAGATAATAGAGCCTACGAGCAGTACTTC
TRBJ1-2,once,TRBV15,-,CATSTSAYGYTF,TGTGCCACCAGCACCTCAGCCTATGGCTACACCTTC
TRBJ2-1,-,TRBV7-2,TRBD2,CASSGRAASGSYNEQFF,TGTGCCAGCAGCGGAAGGGCGGCTAGCGGGAGCTACAATGAGCAGTTCTTC
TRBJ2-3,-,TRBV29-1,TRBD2,CSATSDTDTQYF,TGCAGCGCGACTAGCGACACAGATACGCAGTATTTT
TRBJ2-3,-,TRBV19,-,CASSTQTVGDTQYF,TGTGCCAGTAGTACCCAAACGGTGGGAGATACGCAGTATTTT
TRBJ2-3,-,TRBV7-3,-,CASSLLDLRGDNTQYF,TGTGCCAGCAGCTTATTAGATCTCCGGGGCGACAATACGCAGTATTTT
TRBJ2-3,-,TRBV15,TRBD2,CATSRRLAGRTDTQYF,TGTGCCACCAGCAGAAGACTAGCGGGTCGCACAGATACGCAGTATTTT
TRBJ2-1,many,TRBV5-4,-,CASSLQWDEQFF,TGTGCCAGCAGCTTACAGTGGGATGAGCAGTTCTTC
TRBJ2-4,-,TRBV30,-,CAWTPPGKNIQYF,TGTGCCTGGACCCCTCCAGGCAAAAACATTCAGTACTTC
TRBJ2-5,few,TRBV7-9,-,CASSFLSGRAETQYF,TGTGCCAGCAGCTTCCTCTCGGGCAGGGCAGAGACCCAGTACTTC
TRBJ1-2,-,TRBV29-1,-,CSVMTGSLKGGYTF,TGCAGCGTAATGACCGGGAGCCTCAAGGGTGGCTACACCTTC
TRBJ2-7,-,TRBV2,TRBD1,CASSPGTGPYEQYF,TGTGCCAGCAGTCCAGGGACAGGCCCCTACGAGCAGTACTTC
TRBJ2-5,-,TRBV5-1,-,CASRDGDNGETQYF,TGCGCCAGCAGGGACGGGGATAATGGAGAGACCCAGTACTTC
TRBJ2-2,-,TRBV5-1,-,CASSFDPNTGELFF,TGCGCCAGCAGCTTTGACCCGAACACCGGGGAGCTGTTTTTT
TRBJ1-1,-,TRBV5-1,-,CASSLGGGPDEAFF,TGCGCCAGCAGCTTGGGTGGCGGACCGGATGAAGCTTTCTTT
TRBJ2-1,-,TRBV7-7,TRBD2,CAPDRRLAGEEFF,TGTGCCCCCGATCGTCGACTAGCGGGAGAAGAGTTCTTC
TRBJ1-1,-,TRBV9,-,CASSVSADSGTEAFF,TGTGCCAGCAGCGTATCCGCAGACTCGGGGACTGAAGCTTTCTTT
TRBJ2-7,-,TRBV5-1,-,CASSATLYEQYF,TGCGCCAGCAGCGCTACCCTTTACGAGCAGTACTTC
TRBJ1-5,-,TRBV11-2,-,CASSFGTSNQPQHF,TGTGCCAGCAGCTTTGGCACCAGCAATCAGCCCCAGCATTTT
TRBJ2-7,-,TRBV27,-,CASAAGGGVATQQYF,TGTGCCAGCGCAGCCGGAGGAGGGGTCGCGACCCAGCAGTACTTC
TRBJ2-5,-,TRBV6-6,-,CASSPGSQETQYF,TGTGCCAGCAGTCCCGGAAGCCAAGAGACCCAGTACTTC
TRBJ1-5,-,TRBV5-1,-,CASSPTGPLSNQPQHF,TGCGCCAGCAGCCCAACAGGGCCTCTAAGCAATCAGCCCCAGCATTTT
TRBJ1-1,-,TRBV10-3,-,CAITRQSGGMNTEAFF,TGTGCCATCACTAGACAATCGGGCGGGATGAACACTGAAGCTTTCTTT
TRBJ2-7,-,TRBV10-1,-,CASSRRARYEQYF,TGCGCCAGCAGCCGACGCGCCCGGTACGAGCAGTACTTC
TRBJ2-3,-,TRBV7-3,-,CASSLMGVSTDTQYF,TGTGCCAGCAGCTTAATGGGAGTAAGCACAGATACGCAGTATTTT
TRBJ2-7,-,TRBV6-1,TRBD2,CASSLRTSGSGEQYF,TGTGCCAGCAGTTTGCGGACTAGCGGGAGTGGCGAGCAGTACTTC
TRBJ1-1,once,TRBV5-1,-,CASSPEPGPLWAEAFF,TGCGCCAGCAGCCCGGAACCCGGGCCATTGTGGGCTGAAGCTTTCTTT
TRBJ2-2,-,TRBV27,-,CASNSRGNTGELFF,TGTGCCAGCAACTCGCGGGGGAACACCGGGGAGCTGTTTTTT
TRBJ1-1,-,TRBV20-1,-,CSAGDTEAFF,TGCAGTGCGGGGGACACTGAAGCTTTCTTT